This T cell receptor (beta chain) was captured by sequencing in a study of cytomegalovirus exposure and HLA in healthy donors. Study at large: One earlier analysis, a look at about 179 million T cells, found roughly 110 million unique TCR beta sequences. Points from the study as a whole: Specific recognition of CMV antigens was confirmed in vitro for a few chains (all CMV-associated). Clonal expansion was found to be greater in HLA-associated TCR beta chains than in equally common others in a later analysis. A later analysis revealed that TCR association rates differed between HLA loci, peaking at DRB1 and bottoming out at HLA-C.

In the PCR, 60 Vbeta and 13 Jbeta primers were used. Libraries were prepared by immunoSEQ multiplex PCR; TCRdb keeps only in-frame clonotypes and omits some of them. There are roughly 220,000 clones in the sample; roughly 70% occur only once, and 2.6% lies in the top ten. V lost 2 bases and J lost 12, with 11 bases in between. The CDR3 covers 12 residues. Germline CDR1 reads MNHEY; CDR2 reads SVGAGI. Notes on this clone: What it recognizes is unknown.

This clonotype was obtained from a man aged 35 to 55 in good health and CMV-seropositive. The chain joins TRBV6-5 to TRBJ2-1; the D gene is possibly TRBD2 (5 bases). Sequencing was carried out using PBMCs. CDR3 nucleotide sequence: TGTGCCAGCAGTTACCCAGAGGAGGTGCAGTTCTTC. Protein sequence: CASSYPEEVQFF.